This T cell receptor (beta chain) was recorded in a study of cytomegalovirus exposure and HLA in healthy donors. Study at large: Assignment to the Caucasian-associated ancestry cluster applied to over 70% of the approximately 420 genotyped donors.

Likely unrecorded immune exposures existed in these nominally healthy donors. Whole-study results and caveats: The HLA-A and HLA-B alleles of most subjects were reportedly predicted accurately from TCR beta sequences. Another analysis was done later, and it associated more than 15,000 TCR beta sequences with HLA alleles at 0.05 false discovery rate.

This clone is a singleton in its sample. Its antigen is currently unknown. Primers: 60 Vbeta forward and 13 Jbeta reverse. Assay used: immunoSEQ multiplex PCR; TCRdb lists only in-frame clones, some missing. The sample holds 130,000 to 150,000 clones, around 80% seen once. The sequenced sample consisted of PBMCs. The source is a female donor in good health and CMV-seronegative.

CDR3: CASRTTGSFSQPQHF. The CDR3 DNA reads TGTGCCAGCCGAACGACAGGGTCCTTTAGTCAGCCCCAGCATTTT. V is TRBV6-6 and J is TRBJ1-5; 7 positions agree with TRBD1. This CDR3 comprises 15 residues. The ends lost 8 bases at V and 6 bases at J; junction bases unmatched: 13. Germline assignment: CDR1 MNHNY and CDR2 SVGAGI (reference sequence).